This T cell receptor beta chain came from a study of cytomegalovirus exposure and HLA in healthy donors. Study observations and caveats: In an earlier analysis, in roughly 600 donors, most V segments appeared productive either ~87% or ~30% of the time. Donors were assumed by presence/absence analyses to have roughly uniform sequencing depth.

This clone appeared a few times. Its antigen remains unidentified. The PCR had 60 Vbeta and 13 Jbeta primers. Using immunoSEQ multiplex PCR, the repertoire was profiled, and TCRdb retains in-frame clones only, with some absent. The repertoire holds some 94,000 clones, with approximately 70% as singletons. The V segment lost 6 bases and the J segment 9 bases; nucleotides outside the gene matches: 7. Germline V CDR1 and CDR2: MNHNS, SASEGT. The length of the CDR3 is 12 residues. The TCR comes from a man aged 50 to 60 in good health and CMV-seronegative. Sequencing was carried out using PBMCs. The chain employs TRBV6-1 and TRBJ1-1; 7 bases match TRBD1. CDR3 nucleotides: TGTGCCAGCAGCGTACAGGGGTTAAAAGCTTTCTTT. As protein: CASSVQGLKAFF.